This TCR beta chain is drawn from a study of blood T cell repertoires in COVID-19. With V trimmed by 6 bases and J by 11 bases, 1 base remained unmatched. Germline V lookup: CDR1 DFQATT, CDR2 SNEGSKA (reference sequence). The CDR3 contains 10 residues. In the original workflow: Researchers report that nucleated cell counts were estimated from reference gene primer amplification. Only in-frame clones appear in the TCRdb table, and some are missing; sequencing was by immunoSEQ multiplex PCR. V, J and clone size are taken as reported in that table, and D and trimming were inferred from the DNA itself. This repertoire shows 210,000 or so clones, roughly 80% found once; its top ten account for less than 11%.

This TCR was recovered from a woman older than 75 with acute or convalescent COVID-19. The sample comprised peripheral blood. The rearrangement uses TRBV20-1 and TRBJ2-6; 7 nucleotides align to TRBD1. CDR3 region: CSAQGDVLTF. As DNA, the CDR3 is TGCAGTGCCCAGGGGGACGTCCTGACTTTC.